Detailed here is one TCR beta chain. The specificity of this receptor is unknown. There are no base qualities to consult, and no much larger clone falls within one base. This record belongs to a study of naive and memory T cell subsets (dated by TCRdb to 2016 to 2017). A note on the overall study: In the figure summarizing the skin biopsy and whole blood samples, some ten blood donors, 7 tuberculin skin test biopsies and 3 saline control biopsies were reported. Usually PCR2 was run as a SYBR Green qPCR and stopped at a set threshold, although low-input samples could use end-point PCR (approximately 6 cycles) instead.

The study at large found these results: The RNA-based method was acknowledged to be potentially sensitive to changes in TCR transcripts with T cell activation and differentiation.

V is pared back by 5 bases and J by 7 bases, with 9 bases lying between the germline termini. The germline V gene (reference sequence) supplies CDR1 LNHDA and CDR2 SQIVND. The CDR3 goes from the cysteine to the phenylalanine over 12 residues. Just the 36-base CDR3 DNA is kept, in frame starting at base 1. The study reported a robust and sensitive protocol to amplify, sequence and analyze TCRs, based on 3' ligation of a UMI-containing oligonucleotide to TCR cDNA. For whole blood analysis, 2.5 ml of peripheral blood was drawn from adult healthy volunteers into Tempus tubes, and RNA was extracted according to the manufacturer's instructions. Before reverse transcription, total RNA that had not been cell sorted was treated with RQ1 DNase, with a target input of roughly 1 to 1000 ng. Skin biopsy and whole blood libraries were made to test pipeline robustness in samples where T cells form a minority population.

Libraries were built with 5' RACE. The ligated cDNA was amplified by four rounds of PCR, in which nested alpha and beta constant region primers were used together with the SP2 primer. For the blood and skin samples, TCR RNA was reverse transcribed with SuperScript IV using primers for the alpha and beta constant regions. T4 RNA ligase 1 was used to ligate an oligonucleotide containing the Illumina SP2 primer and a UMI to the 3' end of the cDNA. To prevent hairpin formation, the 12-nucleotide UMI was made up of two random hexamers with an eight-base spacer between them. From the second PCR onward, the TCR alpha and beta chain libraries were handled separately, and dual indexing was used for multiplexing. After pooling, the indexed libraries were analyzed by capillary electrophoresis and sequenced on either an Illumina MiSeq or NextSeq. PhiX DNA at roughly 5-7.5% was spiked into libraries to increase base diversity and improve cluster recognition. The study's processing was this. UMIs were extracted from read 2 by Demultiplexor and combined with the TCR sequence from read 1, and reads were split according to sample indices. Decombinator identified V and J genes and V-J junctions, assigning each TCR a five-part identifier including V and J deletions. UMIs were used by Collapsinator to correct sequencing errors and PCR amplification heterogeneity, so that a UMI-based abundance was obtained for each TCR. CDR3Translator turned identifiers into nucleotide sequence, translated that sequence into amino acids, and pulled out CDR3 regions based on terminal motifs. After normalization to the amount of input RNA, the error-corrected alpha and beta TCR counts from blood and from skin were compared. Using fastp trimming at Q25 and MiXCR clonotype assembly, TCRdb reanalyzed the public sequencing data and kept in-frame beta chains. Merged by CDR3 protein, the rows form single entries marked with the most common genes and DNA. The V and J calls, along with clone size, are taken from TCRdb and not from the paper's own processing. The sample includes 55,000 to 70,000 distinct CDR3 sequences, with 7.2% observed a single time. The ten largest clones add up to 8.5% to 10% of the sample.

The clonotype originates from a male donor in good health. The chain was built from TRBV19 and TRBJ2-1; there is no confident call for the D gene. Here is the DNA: TGTGCCAGTAGTTCCGGACCAAATGAGCAGTTCTTC. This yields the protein CASSSGPNEQFF.